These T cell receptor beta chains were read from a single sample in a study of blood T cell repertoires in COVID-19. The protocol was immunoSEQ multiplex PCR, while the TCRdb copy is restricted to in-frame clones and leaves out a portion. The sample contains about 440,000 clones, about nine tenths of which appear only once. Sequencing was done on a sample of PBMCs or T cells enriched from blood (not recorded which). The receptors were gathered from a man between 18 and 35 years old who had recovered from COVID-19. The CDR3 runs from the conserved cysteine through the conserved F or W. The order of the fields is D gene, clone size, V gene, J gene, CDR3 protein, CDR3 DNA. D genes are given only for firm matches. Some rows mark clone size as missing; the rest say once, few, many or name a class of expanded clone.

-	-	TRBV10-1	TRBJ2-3	CASSDPTRTEGEGTDTQYF	TGCGCCAGCAGTGACCCTACTAGGACTGAGGGAGAAGGCACAGATACGCAGTATTTT
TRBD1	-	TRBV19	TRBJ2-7	CASSPGTGTISYEQYF	TGTGCCAGTAGTCCCGGGACAGGGACAATCTCCTACGAGCAGTACTTC
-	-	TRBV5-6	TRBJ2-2	CASSLYSQDTGELFF	TGTGCCAGCAGCTTGTATAGTCAGGACACCGGGGAGCTGTTTTTT
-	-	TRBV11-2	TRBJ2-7	CASSSVGGPQYF	TGTGCCAGCAGCTCAGTAGGTGGGCCCCAGTACTTC
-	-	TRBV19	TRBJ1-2	CASGYWRGSYGYTF	TGTGCCAGTGGTTACTGGAGGGGTTCATATGGCTACACCTTC
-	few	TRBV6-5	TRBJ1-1	CASIRQGNTEAFF	TGTGCCAGCATTAGACAAGGGAACACTGAAGCTTTCTTT
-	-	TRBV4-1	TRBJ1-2	CASSQGWAWNYGYTF	TGCGCCAGCAGCCAAGGGTGGGCTTGGAACTATGGCTACACCTTC
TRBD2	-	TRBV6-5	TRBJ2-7	CASAGEAYEQYF	TGTGCCAGCGCGGGGGAGGCCTACGAGCAGTACTTC
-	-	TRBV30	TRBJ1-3	CAWSLGGSSGNTIYF	TGTGCCTGGAGCCTGGGGGGGAGCTCTGGAAACACCATATATTTT
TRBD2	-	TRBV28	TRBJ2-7	CASTPLGTSGKKRDEQYF	TGTGCCAGCACCCCTCTCGGGACTAGCGGGAAAAAGCGGGACGAGCAGTACTTC
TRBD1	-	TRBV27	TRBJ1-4	CASSLLGTEGEKLFF	TGTGCCAGCAGTCTACTCGGGACAGAGGGTGAAAAACTGTTTTTT
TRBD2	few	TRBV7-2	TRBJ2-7	CASSLFSGLSYEQYF	TGTGCCAGCAGCTTATTTAGCGGGCTTTCCTACGAGCAGTACTTC
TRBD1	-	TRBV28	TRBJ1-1	CASSPTDREDTEAFF	TGTGCCAGCAGCCCAACGGACAGGGAGGACACTGAAGCTTTCTTT
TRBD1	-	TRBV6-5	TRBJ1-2	CASSYRDRGNYGYTF	TGTGCCAGCAGTTATCGAGACAGGGGTAACTATGGCTACACCTTC
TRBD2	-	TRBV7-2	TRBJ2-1	CASSSSSGNEQFF	TGTGCCAGCAGCTCGTCTAGCGGAAATGAGCAGTTCTTC
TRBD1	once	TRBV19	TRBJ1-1	CATKETGETEAFF	TGTGCCACCAAGGAGACAGGGGAAACTGAAGCTTTCTTT
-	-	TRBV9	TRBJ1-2	CASSGSGYTF	TGTGCCAGCAGCGGGAGTGGCTACACCTTC
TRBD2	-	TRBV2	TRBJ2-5	CASSEGTGGERETQYF	TGTGCCAGCAGTGAGGGGACCGGGGGGGAGAGAGAGACCCAGTACTTC
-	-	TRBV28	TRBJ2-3	CAARSPRPPHTQYF	TGTGCCGCAAGATCCCCCAGGCCGCCCCATACGCAGTATTTT
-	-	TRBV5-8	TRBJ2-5	CASSLTGAETQYF	TGTGCCAGCAGCTTGACGGGAGCTGAGACCCAGTACTTC
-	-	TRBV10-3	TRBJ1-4	CAISERGASEKLFF	TGTGCCATCAGTGAGCGGGGGGCAAGTGAAAAACTGTTTTTT
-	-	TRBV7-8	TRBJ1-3	CASTLPNGNTIYF	TGTGCCAGCACCCTACCAAATGGAAACACCATATATTTT
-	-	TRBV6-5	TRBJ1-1	CASSYRGNTEAFF	TGTGCCAGCAGTTACAGAGGGAACACTGAAGCTTTCTTT
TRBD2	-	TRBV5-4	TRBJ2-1	CASSLVRGLAVYNEQFF	TGTGCCAGCAGCCTAGTTAGGGGACTAGCGGTTTACAATGAGCAGTTCTTC
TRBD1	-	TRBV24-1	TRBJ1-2	CATSDWTGISGYTF	TGTGCCACCAGTGATTGGACAGGAATCAGTGGCTACACCTTC
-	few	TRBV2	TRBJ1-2	CASSGLRGNYGYTF	TGTGCCAGCAGTGGGCTAAGAGGGAACTATGGCTACACCTTC
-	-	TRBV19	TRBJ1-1	CASSMGSEFMNTEAFF	TGTGCCAGTAGTATGGGTTCGGAGTTCATGAACACTGAAGCTTTCTTT
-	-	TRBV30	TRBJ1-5	CAWSVTGNGQPQHF	TGTGCCTGGAGTGTAACGGGGAATGGACAGCCCCAGCATTTT
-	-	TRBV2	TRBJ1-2	CASSGQNLNGYTF	TGTGCCAGCAGCGGACAGAACCTTAATGGCTACACCTTC
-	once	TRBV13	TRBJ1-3	CASSPRGDDGYTIYF	TGTGCCAGCAGCCCCCGGGGGGACGACGGTTACACCATATATTTT
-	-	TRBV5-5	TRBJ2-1	CASSSMGGTYNEQFF	TGTGCCAGCAGCTCCATGGGGGGTACCTACAATGAGCAGTTCTTC
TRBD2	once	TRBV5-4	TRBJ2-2	CASSPGTSVNTGELFF	TGTGCCAGCAGCCCGGGGACTAGCGTGAACACCGGGGAGCTGTTTTTT
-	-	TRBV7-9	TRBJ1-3	CASSLKRENTIYF	TGTGCCAGCAGCTTGAAAAGAGAAAACACCATATATTTT
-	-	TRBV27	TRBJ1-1	CASSLGTSTEAFF	TGTGCCAGCAGTCTAGGGACTAGCACTGAAGCTTTCTTT
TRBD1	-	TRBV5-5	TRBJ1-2	CASTEDRNYGYTF	TGTGCCAGCACCGAGGACAGGAACTATGGCTACACCTTC
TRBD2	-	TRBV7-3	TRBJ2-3	CASSLGGGPTDTQYF	TGTGCCAGCAGCTTAGGCGGGGGGCCCACAGATACGCAGTATTTT
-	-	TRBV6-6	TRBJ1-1	CASSSSVETEAFF	TGTGCCAGCAGTTCCTCGGTCGAGACTGAAGCTTTCTTT
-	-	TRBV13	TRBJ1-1	CASSLLATEAFF	TGTGCCAGCAGCTTACTGGCCACTGAAGCTTTCTTT
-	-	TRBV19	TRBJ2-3	CASRTGLEADTQYF	TGTGCCAGTAGAACAGGCTTAGAGGCAGATACGCAGTATTTT
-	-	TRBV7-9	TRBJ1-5	CASSLAGEGQPQHF	TGTGCCAGCAGCTTAGCCGGGGAGGGACAGCCCCAGCATTTT
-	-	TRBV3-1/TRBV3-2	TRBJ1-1	CASSNRVLGTEAFF	TGTGCCAGCAGCAACAGGGTACTTGGCACTGAAGCTTTCTTT
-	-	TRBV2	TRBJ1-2	CASSVEGAYGYTF	TGTGCCAGCAGTGTAGAAGGGGCTTATGGCTACACCTTC
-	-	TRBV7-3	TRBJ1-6	CASSLTGAYNSPLHF	TGTGCCAGCAGCTTAACCGGGGCCTATAATTCACCCCTCCACTTT
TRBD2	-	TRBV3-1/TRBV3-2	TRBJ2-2	CASSQGLAGMNTGELFF	TGTGCCAGCAGCCAAGGACTAGCGGGGATGAACACCGGGGAGCTGTTTTTT
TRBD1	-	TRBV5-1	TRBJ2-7	CASSLGLGTGSDEQYF	TGCGCCAGCAGCTTGGGGCTAGGGACAGGGTCTGACGAGCAGTACTTC